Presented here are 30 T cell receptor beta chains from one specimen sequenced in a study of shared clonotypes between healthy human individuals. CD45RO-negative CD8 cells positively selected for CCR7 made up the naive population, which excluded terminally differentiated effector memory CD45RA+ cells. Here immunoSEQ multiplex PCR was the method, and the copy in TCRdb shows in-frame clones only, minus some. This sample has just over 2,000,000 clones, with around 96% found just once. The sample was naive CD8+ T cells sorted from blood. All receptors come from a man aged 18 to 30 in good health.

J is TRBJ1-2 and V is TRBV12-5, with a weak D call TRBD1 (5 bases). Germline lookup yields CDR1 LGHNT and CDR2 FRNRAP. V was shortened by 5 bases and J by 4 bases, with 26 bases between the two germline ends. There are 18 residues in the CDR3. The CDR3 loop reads CASGARFLLQGKTYGYTF. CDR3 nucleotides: TGTGCTAGTGGTGCTCGGTTTTTGCTGCAGGGAAAGACCTATGGCTACACCTTC.

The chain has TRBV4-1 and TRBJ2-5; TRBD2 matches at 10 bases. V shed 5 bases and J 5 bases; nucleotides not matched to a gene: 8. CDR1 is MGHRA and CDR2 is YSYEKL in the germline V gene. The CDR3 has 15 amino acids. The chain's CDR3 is CASSVSGGAGETQYF. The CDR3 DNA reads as TGCGCCAGCAGCGTGAGCGGGGGGGCCGGGGAGACCCAGTACTTC.

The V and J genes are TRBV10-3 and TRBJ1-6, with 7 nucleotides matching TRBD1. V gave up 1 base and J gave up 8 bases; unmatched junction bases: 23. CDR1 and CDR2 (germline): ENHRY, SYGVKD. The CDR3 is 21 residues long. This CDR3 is CAISEFIFLGGEQSSHSPLHF. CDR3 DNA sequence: TGTGCCATCAGTGAGTTCATTTTTCTAGGGGGCGAACAGTCATCCCATTCACCCCTCCACTTT.

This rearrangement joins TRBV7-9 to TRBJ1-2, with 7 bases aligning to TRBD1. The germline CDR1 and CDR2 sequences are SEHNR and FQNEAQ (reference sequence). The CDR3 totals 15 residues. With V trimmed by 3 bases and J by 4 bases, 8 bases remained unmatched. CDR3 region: CASSLGQPWSYGYTF. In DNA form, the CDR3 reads TGTGCCAGCAGCTTGGGACAGCCCTGGAGCTATGGCTACACCTTC.

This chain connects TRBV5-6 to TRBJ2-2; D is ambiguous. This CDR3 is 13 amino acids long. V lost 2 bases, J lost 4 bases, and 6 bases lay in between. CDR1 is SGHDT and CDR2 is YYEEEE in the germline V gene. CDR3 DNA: TGTGCCAGCAGCTTTGCGACCACCGGGGAGCTGTTTTTT. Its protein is CASSFATTGELFF.

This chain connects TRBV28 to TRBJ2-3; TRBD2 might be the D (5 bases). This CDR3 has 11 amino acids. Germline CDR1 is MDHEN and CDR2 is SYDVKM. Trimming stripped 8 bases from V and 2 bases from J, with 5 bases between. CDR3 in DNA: TGTGCCAGCGGACTCACAGATACGCAGTATTTT. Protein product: CASGLTDTQYF. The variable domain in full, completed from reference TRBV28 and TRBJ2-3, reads DVKVTQSSRYLVKRTGEKVFLECVQDMDHENMFWYRQDPGLGLRLIYFSYDVKMKEKGDIPEGYSVSREKKERFSLILESASTNQTSMYLCASGLTDTQYFGPGTRLTVL.

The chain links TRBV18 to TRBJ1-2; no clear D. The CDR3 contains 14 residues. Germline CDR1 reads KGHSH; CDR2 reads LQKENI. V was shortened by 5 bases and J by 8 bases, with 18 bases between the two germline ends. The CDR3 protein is CASSFPGAPRGYTF. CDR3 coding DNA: TGTGCCAGCTCATTCCCGGGAGCGCCGAGGGGCTACACCTTC.

The CDR3 region is CASTQQGAKNEQYF. The CDR3 DNA is TGTGCCAGCACCCAACAGGGGGCGAAAAACGAGCAGTACTTC. The chain couples TRBV5-4 to TRBJ2-7; 9 positions agree with TRBD1. The CDR3 covers 14 residues. The junction had 9 bases not matched to a gene; V was cut back by 6 bases and J by 5 bases. Germline V lookup: CDR1 SGHNT, CDR2 YYREEE (reference sequence). The variable domain in full, with the rest retrieved from reference TRBV5-4 and TRBJ2-7, is ETGVTQSPTHLIKTRGQQVTLRCSSQSGHNTVSWYQQALGQGPQFIFQYYREEENGRGNFPPRFSGLQFPNYSSELNVNALELDDSALYLCASTQQGAKNEQYFGPGTRLTVT.

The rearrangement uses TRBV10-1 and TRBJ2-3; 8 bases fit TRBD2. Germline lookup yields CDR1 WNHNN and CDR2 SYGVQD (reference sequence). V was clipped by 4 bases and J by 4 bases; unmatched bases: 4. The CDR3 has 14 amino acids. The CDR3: CASSVSGAADTQYF. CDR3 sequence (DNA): TGCGCCAGCAGTGTTAGCGGGGCCGCAGATACGCAGTATTTT.

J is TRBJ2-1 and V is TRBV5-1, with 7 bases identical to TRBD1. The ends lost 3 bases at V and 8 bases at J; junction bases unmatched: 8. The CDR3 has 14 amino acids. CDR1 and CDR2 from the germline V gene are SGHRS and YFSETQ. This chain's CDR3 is CASSSGTVIDEQFF. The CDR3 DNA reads TGCGCCAGCAGCTCCGGGACAGTAATCGATGAGCAGTTCTTC.

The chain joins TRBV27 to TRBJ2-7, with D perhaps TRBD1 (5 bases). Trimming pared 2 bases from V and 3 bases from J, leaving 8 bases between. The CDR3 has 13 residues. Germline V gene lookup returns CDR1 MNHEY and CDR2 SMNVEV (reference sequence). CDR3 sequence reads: CASSLHRSYEQYF. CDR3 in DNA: TGTGCCAGCAGTTTACACAGGAGCTACGAGCAGTACTTC.

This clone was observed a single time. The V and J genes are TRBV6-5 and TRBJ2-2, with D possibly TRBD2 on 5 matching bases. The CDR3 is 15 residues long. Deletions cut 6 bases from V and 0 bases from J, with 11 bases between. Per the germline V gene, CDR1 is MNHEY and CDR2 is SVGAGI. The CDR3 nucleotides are TGTGCCAGCAGCGAACTAGTCGCGAACACCGGGGAGCTGTTTTTT. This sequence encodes CASSELVANTGELFF.

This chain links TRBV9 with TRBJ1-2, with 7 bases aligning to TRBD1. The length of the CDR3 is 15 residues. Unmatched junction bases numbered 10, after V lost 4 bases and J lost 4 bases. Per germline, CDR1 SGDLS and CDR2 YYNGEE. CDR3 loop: CASSFGRQGSYGYTF. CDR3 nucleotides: TGTGCCAGCAGCTTTGGGCGACAGGGAAGCTATGGCTACACCTTC.

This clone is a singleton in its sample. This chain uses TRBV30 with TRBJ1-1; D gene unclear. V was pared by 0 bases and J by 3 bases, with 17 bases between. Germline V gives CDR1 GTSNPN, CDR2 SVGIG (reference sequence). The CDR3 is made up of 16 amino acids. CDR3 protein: CAWSVLPAAPYTEAFF. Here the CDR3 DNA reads TGTGCCTGGAGTGTACTCCCCGCAGCGCCCTACACTGAAGCTTTCTTT.

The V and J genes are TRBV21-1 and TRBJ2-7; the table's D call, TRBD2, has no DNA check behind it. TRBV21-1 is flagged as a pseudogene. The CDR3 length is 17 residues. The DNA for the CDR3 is TGTGCCACCCCATTAAACCCTACTAGCGGCAGCTCCTACGAGCAGTACTTC. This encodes CATPLNPTSGSSYEQYF.

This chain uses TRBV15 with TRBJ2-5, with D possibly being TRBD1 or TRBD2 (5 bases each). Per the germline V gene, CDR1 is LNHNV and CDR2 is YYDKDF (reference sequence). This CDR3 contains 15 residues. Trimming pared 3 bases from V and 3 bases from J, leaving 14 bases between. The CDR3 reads CATSSTLGTEETQYF. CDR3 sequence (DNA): TGTGCCACCAGCAGCACACTTGGGACGGAAGAGACCCAGTACTTC.

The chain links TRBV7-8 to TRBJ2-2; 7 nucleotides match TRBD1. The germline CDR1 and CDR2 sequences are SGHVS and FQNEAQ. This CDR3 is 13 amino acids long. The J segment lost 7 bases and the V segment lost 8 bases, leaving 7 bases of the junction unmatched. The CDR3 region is CASGTGAGGELFF. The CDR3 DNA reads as TGTGCCAGCGGAACAGGGGCCGGCGGGGAGCTGTTTTTT.

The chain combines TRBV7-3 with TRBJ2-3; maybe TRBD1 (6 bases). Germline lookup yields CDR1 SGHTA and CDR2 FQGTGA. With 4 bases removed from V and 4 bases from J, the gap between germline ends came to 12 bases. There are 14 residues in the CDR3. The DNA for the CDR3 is TGTGCCAGCAGCTCCCACTCAGGGGCAGATACGCAGTATTTT. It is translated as CASSSHSGADTQYF.

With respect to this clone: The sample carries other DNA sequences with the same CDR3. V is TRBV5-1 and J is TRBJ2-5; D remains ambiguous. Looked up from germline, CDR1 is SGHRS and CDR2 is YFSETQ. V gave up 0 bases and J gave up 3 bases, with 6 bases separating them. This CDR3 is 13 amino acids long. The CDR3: CASSLALEETQYF. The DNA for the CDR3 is TGCGCCAGCAGCTTGGCCCTCGAAGAGACCCAGTACTTC. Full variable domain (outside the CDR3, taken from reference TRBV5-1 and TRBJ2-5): KAGVTQTPRYLIKTRGQQVTLSCSPISGHRSVSWYQQTPGQGLQFLFEYFSETQRNKGNFPGRFSGRQFSNSRSEMNVSTLELGDSALYLCASSLALEETQYFGPGTRLLVL.

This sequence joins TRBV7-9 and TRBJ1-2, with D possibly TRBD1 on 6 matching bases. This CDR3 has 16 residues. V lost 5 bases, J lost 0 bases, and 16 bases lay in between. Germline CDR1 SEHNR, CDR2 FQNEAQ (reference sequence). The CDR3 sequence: CASSPSGGLTNYGYTF. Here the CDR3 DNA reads TGTGCCAGCAGCCCATCGGGGGGCTTAACTAACTATGGCTACACCTTC.

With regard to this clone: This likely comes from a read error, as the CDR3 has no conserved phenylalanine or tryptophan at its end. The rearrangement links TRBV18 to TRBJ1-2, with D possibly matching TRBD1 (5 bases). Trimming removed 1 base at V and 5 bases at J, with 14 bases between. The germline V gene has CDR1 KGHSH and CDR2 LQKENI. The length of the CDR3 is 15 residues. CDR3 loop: CASSPQEGAGYGYTL. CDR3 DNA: TGTGCCAGCTCACCACAGGAGGGAGCAGGGTATGGCTACACCCTC.

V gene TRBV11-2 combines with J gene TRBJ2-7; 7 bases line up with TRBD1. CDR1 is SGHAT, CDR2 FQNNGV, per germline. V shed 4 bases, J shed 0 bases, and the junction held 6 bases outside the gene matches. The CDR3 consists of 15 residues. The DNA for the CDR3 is TGTGCCAGCAGCTCGTGGGACAGCAGCTCCTACGAGCAGTACTTC. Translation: CASSSWDSSSYEQYF.

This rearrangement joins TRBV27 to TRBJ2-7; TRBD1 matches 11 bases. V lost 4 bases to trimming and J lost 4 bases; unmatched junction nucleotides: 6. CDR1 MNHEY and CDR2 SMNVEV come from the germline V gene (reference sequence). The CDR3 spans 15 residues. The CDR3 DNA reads TGTGCCAGCAGTTCCCGGGACAGGGGGGGTTACGAGCAGTACTTC. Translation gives CASSSRDRGGYEQYF.

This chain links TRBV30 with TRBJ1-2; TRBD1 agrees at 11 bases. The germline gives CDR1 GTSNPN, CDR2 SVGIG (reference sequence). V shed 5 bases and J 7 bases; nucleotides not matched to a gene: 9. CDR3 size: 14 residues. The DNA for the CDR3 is TGTGCCTGGTATAACGGACAGGGGGCAGGTGGCTACACCTTC. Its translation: CAWYNGQGAGGYTF.

Here the CDR3 DNA reads TGCGCCAGCAGCCAAGATCTGCGGCGGGAAGGGAATGAGCAGTTCTTC. Amino acids: CASSQDLRREGNEQFF. V gene TRBV4-3 combines with J gene TRBJ2-1; tentative D call: TRBD2 (6 bases). CDR3 length: 16 amino acids. The germline V gene encodes CDR1 LGHNA and CDR2 YSLEER. Trimming cost V 0 bases and J 7 bases, with 16 bases left between them.

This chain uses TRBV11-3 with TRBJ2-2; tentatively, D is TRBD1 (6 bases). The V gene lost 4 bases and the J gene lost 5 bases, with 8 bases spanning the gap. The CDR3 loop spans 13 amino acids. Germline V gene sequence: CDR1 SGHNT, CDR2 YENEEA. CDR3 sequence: CASSSGVTGELFF. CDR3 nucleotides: TGTGCCAGCAGCTCAGGGGTTACCGGGGAGCTGTTTTTT.

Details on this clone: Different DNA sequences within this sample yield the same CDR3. The CDR3 is CASSQALNSNQPQHF. The CDR3 coding sequence is TGCGCCAGCAGCCAAGCACTGAATAGCAATCAGCCCCAGCATTTT. V and J are TRBV4-1 and TRBJ1-5; D not resolved. Trimming took off 1 base at V and 0 bases at J, with 7 bases between the two ends. The CDR3 is 15 residues long. The germline V gene has CDR1 MGHRA and CDR2 YSYEKL.

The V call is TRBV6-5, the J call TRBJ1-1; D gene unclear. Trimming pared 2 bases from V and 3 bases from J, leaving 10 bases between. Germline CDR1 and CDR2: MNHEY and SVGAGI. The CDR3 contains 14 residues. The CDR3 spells CASSYGTRYTEAFF. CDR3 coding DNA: TGTGCCAGCAGTTACGGCACCCGGTACACTGAAGCTTTCTTT.

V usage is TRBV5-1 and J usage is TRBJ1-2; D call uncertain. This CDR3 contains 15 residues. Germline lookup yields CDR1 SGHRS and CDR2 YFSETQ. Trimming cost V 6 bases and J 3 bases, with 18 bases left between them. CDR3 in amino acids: CASKPQRAADYGYTF. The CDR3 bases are TGCGCCAGCAAGCCCCAGAGGGCTGCGGACTATGGCTACACCTTC.

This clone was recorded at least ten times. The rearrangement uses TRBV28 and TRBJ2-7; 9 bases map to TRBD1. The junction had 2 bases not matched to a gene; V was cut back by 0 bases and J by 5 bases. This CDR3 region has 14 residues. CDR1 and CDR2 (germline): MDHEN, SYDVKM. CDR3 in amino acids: CASSLWTGGDEQYF. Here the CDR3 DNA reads TGTGCCAGCAGTTTATGGACAGGGGGGGACGAGCAGTACTTC.